This T cell receptor (beta chain) was retrieved from a study of long-term antiretroviral therapy in people with HIV. Each participant with HIV received care in the United States. Study-wide findings and caveats: There were no data on ART adherence, viral resistance or therapy changes, a gap that limits inferences about post-ART repertoire changes. Pre-ART clonal expansion yielded clones that dominated the repertoire at all time points.

This clone was picked up a small number of times. Its antigen is undetermined. Trimming removed 0 bases from V and 2 bases from J, with 19 bases in between. Germline lookup yields CDR1 LGHNA and CDR2 YSLEER. This CDR3 spans 18 amino acids. Runs used v3.0 of the immunoSEQ assay and were done at survey level. This table comes from immunoSEQ multiplex PCR, and its TCRdb copy is limited to in-frame clones, with some not included. This sample carries about 20,000 clones, 90% of them seen once, and the ten largest clones take roughly 10%. The sequences come from unsorted PBMCs, collected 4.2 to 4.5 years before starting antiretroviral therapy. The rearrangement joins TRBV4-3 to TRBJ1-1; D is possibly TRBD1 (6 bases). The source is a woman aged 30 to 39 with HIV. The chain's CDR3 is CASSQDWGAKGSNTEAFF. The CDR3 nucleotides are TGCGCCAGCAGCCAAGATTGGGGGGCGAAGGGTTCCAACACTGAAGCTTTCTTT.